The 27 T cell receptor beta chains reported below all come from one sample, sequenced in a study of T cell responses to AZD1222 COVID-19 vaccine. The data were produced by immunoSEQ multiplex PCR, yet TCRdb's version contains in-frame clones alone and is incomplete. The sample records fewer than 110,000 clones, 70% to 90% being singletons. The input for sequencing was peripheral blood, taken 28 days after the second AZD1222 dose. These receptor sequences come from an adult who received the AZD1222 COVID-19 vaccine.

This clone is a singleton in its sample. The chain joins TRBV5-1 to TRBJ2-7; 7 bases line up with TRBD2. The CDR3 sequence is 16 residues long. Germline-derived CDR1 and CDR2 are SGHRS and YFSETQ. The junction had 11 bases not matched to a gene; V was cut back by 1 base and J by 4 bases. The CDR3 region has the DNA TGCGCCAGCAGCTTGTCCAGGACAAGGGAGGGATACGAGCAGTACTTC. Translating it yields CASSLSRTREGYEQYF.

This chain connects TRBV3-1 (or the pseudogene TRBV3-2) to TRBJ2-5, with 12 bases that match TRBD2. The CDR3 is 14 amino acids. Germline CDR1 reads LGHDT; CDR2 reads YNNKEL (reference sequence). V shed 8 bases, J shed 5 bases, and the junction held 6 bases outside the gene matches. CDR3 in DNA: TGTGCCAGCGAGACTAGCGGGGGCCCGGAGACCCAGTACTTC. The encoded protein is CASETSGGPETQYF.

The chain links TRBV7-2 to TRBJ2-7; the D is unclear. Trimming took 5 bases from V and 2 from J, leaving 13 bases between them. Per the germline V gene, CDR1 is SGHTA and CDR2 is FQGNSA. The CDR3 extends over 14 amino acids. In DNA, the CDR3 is TGTGCCAGCAGCACCACAGAACCCCCCTACGAGCAGTACTTC. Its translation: CASSTTEPPYEQYF.

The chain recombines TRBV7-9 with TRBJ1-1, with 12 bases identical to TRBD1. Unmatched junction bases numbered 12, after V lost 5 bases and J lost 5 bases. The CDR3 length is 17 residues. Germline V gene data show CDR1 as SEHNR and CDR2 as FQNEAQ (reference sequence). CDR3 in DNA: TGTGCCAGCAGCCCGGGACAGGGGGCGCCCCGGGGGACTGAAGCTTTCTTT. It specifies CASSPGQGAPRGTEAFF.

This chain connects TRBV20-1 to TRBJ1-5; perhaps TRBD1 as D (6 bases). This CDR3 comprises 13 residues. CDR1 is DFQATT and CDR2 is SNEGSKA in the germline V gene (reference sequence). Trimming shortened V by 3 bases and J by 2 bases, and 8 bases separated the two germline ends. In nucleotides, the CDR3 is TGCAGTGCTAGTTCAGGGGGCAATCAGCCCCAGCATTTT. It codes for CSASSGGNQPQHF.

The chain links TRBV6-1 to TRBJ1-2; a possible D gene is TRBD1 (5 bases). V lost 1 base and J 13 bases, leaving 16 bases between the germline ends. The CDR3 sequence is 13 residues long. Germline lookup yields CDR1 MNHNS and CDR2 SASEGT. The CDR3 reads CASSEVQGWGSTF. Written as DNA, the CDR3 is TGTGCCAGCAGTGAAGTACAAGGTTGGGGGTCCACCTTC.

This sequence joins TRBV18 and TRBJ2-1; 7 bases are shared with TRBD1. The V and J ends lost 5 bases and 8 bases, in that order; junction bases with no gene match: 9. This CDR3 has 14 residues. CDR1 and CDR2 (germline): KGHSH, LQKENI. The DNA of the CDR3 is TGTGCCAGCTCAACCGGGACAGAGCAGGATGAGCAGTTCTTC. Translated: CASSTGTEQDEQFF.

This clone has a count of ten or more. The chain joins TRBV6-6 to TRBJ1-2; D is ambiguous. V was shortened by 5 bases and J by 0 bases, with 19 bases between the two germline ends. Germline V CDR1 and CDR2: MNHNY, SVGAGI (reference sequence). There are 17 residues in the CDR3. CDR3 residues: CASSPTGPKEPNYGYTF. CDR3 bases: TGTGCCAGCAGTCCCACCGGGCCCAAAGAGCCTAACTATGGCTACACCTTC.

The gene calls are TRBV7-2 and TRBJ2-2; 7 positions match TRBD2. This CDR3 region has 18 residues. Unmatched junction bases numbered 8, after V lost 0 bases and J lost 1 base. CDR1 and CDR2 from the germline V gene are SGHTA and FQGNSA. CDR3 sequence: CASSLAWEGILNTGELFF. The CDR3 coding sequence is TGTGCCAGCAGCTTAGCGTGGGAGGGGATCCTGAACACCGGGGAGCTGTTTTTT.

CDR3 protein: CASRFWGGTTEAFF. The CDR3 coding sequence is TGTGCCAGTAGGTTCTGGGGGGGGACCACTGAAGCTTTCTTT. The chain is built from TRBV7-2 and TRBJ1-1; D may be TRBD1 (5 bases). The CDR3 length is 14 residues. Trimming removed 9 bases at V and 4 bases at J, with 18 bases between. Germline loops: CDR1 SGHTA, CDR2 FQGNSA.

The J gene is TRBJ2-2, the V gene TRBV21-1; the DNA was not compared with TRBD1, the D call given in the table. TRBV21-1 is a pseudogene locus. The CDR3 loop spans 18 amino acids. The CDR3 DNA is TGTGCCAGCAGCAAAGTCAGGGGGGACAGGGCTAACACCGGGGAGCTGTTTTTT. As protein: CASSKVRGDRANTGELFF.

The CDR3 here is CASSQDPPGPNTEAFF. CDR3 coding DNA: TGCGCCAGCAGCCAAGATCCCCCAGGGCCGAACACTGAAGCTTTCTTT. The chain is built from TRBV4-3 and TRBJ1-1, with D tentatively TRBD1 (5 bases). The CDR3 has 16 residues. Germline V CDR1 and CDR2: LGHNA, YSLEER. V lost 0 bases and J lost 1, with 12 bases in between.

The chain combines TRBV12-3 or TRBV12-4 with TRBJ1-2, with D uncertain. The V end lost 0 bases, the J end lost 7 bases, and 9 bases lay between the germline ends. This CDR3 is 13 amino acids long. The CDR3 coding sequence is TGTGCCAGCAGTTTAGCTTCATCTGGTGGCTACACCTTC. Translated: CASSLASSGGYTF.

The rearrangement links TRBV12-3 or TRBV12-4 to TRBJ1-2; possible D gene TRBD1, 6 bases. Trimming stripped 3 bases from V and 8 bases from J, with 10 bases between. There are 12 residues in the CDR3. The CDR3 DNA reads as TGTGCCAGCAGTTTGGGGGCAGAAGGCTACACCTTC. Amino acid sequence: CASSLGAEGYTF.

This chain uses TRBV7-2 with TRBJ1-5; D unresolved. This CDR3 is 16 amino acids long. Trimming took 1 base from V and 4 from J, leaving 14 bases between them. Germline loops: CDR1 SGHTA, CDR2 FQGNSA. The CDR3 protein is CASSLVGPVGNQPQHF. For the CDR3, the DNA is TGTGCCAGCAGCTTAGTTGGACCGGTGGGTAATCAGCCCCAGCATTTT.

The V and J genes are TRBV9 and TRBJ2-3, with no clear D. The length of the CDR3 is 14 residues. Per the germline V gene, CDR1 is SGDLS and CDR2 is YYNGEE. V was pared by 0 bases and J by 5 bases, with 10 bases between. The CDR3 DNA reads TGTGCCAGCAGCGTAGGGGGAAGGCAAGATACGCAGTATTTT. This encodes CASSVGGRQDTQYF.

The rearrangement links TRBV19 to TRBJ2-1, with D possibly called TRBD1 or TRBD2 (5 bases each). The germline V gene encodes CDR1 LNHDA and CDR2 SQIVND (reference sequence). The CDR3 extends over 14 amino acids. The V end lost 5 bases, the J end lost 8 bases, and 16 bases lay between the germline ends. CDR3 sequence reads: CASSPAGTVDEQFF. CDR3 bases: TGTGCCAGTAGTCCAGCTGGGACGGTCGATGAGCAGTTCTTC.

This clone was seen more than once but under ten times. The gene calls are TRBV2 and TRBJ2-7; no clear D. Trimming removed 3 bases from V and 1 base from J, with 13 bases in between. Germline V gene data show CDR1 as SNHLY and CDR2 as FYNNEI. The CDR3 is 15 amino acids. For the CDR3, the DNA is TGTGCCAGCAGTGATCTGATTCTGGCGTCCTACGAGCAGTACTTC. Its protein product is CASSDLILASYEQYF.

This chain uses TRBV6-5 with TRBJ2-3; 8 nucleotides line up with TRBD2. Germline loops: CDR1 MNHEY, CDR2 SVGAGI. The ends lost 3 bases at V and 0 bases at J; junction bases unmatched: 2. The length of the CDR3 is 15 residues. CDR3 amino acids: CASSYREGSTDTQYF. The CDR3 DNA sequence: TGTGCCAGCAGTTATCGGGAGGGCAGCACAGATACGCAGTATTTT.

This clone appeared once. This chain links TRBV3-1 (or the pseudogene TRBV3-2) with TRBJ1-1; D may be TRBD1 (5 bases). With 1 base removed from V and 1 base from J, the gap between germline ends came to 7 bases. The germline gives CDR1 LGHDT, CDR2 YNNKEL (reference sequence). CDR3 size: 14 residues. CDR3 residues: CASSQVQANTEAFF. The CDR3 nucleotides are TGTGCCAGCAGCCAAGTACAGGCGAACACTGAAGCTTTCTTT.

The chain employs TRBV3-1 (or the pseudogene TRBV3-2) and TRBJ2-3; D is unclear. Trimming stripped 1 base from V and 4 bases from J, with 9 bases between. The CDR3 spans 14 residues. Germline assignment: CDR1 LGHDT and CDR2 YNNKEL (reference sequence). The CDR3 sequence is CASSQVDTADTQYF. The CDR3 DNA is TGTGCCAGCAGCCAAGTCGACACCGCAGATACGCAGTATTTT.

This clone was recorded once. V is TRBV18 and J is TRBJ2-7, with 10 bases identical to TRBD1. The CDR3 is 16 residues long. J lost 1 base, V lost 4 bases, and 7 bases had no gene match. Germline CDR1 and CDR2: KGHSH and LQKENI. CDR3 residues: CASSRQGASGSYEQYF. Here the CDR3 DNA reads TGTGCCAGCTCACGACAGGGGGCTAGTGGGTCCTACGAGCAGTACTTC.

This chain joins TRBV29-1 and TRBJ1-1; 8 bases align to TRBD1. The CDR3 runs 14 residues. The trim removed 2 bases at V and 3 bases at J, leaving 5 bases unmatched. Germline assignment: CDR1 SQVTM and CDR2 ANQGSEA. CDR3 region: CSVELQGAYTEAFF. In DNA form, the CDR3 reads TGCAGCGTTGAACTTCAGGGGGCGTACACTGAAGCTTTCTTT.

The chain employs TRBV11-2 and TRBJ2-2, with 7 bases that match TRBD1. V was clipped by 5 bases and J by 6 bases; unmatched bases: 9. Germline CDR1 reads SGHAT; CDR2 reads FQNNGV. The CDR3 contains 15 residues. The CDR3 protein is CASSPLKGASGELFF. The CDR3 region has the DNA TGTGCCAGCAGCCCGCTTAAGGGGGCGTCCGGGGAGCTGTTTTTT.

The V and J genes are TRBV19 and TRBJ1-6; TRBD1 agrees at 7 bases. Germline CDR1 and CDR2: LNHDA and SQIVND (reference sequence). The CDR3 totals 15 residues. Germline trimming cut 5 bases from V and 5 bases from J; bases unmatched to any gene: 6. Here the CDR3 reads CASSAGDSHNSPLHF. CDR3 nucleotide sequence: TGTGCCAGTAGTGCCGGGGACAGCCATAATTCACCCCTCCACTTT.

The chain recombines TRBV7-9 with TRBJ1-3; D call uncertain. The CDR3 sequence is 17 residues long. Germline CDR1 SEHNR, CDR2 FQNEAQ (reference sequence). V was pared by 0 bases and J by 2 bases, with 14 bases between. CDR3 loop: CASSLARGRRAGNTIYF. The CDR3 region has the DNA TGTGCCAGCAGCTTAGCGCGCGGCAGACGAGCTGGAAACACCATATATTTT.

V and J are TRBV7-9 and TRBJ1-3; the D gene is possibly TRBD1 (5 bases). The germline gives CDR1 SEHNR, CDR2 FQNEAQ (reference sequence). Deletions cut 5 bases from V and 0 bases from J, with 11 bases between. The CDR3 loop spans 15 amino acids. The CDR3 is CASSPRDLSGNTIYF. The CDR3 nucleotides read TGTGCCAGCAGCCCCAGGGACCTCTCTGGAAACACCATATATTTT.